The table lists the clone carrying this T cell receptor (beta chain) with many counts. This sample was taken from a study of T cells after yellow fever vaccination. Germline-derived CDR1 and CDR2 are SGHTA and FQGNSA. The ends were cut back, 5 bases at V and 6 bases at J, with 17 bases in the middle. The CDR3 has 14 residues. TCRdb ran MiXCR on the 5' RACE reads and lists one entry per CDR3 protein. The top ten hold about 38% of the sample, which has tens of thousands of distinct CDR3 sequences, 4.5% seen once. The sequence was collected from a man between 18 and 29 years old who received the YFV17D yellow fever vaccine. This material consisted of PBMCs, either bulk or a sorted T-cell subset (CD4+, CD8+, memory, or dextramer-sorted; not recorded which), taken on the day of the yellow fever booster vaccination. The rearrangement joins TRBV7-2 to TRBJ2-7; D not certain. CDR3 nucleotides: TGTGCCAGCAGCCTCGGACCCACACCCCTCGAGCAGTACTTC. It encodes CASSLGPTPLEQYF.